A selection of T cell receptor beta chains follows, all from one sample in a study of tumor-infiltrating lymphocytes in primary liver carcinoma. TCRdb analysed the multiplex PCR reads with MiXCR anew, one entry per CDR3 protein. The sample lists more than 55,000 distinct CDR3 sequences, approximately 70% seen once, with roughly three fifths in the top ten. The sequencing input was liver tumor tissue from sampling region 2. Receptor source: a man between 35 and 55 years old with primary liver carcinoma and hepatitis B virus infection. CDR3s include the opening cysteine and the closing phenylalanine or tryptophan. Fields, in order: clone size, J gene, V gene, D gene, CDR3 DNA, CDR3 protein. The D gene is left open where the match is weak. Size is stated for part of the rows, as once, few or many counts, or as a class when the clone is expanded.

NA TRBJ1-1 TRBV12-3/TRBV12-4 NA TGTGCCAGCAGTCTTAAAGGAGGCTCGGCTTTCTTT CASSLKGGSAFF
NA TRBJ1-5 TRBV11-2 NA TGTGCCAGCAGCTTCAGTGGGACAAACAATCAGCCCCAGCATTTT CASSFSGTNNQPQHF
NA TRBJ2-3 TRBV11-2 NA TGTGCCAGCAACCGACAGCCCATCGACCCCACAGATACGCAGTATTTT CASNRQPIDPTDTQYF
few TRBJ2-5 TRBV6-7 TRBD2 TGTGCCAGCAGTTACTCGAGTTATCTAGCGGGAGAAGAGACCCAGTACTTC CASSYSSYLAGEETQYF
NA TRBJ2-5 TRBV11-2 TRBD1 TGTGCCAGCAACTTAACGGCAGGGGGCTCGGGGGAGATCCAGTACTTC CASNLTAGGSGEIQYF
NA TRBJ1-4 TRBV11-2 NA TGTGCCAGCAGCAATGCTCCAAGAAGAACAAATGAAAAACTGTTTTTT CASSNAPRRTNEKLFF
NA TRBJ2-3 TRBV20-1 TRBD2 TGCAGTGCTAGAGATTCCTCCGGGACTAGCTATGGGGGTACGCAGTATTTT CSARDSSGTSYGGTQYF
NA TRBJ2-7 TRBV12-3/TRBV12-4 NA TGTGCCAGCACCAGCGACGCCGGCTCCTACGAGCAGTACTTC CASTSDAGSYEQYF
NA TRBJ1-4 TRBV11-2 NA TGCGCCCGCAGCAAGGCTCCAGGAGGAACAAATGGAACACTGTTTTTT CARSKAPGGTNGTLFF
few TRBJ2-7 TRBV19 TRBD1 TGTGCCAGTAGTGCCGGGACAGGGAACTCCTACGAGCAGTACTTC CASSAGTGNSYEQYF
NA TRBJ1-5 TRBV10-3 NA TGTGCCATCACTGAGTATGAGGGCGATCAGCACCGGCATTTT CAITEYEGDQHRHF
NA TRBJ2-3 TRBV4-3 NA TGCGCCAGCAACCAAGAAGGTGGCGATATGCAGTATTTT CASNQEGGDMQYF
NA TRBJ2-3 TRBV29-1 TRBD2 TGCAGCGGCCTATGCGGGAGGGGAACGGATACGCAGTATTTT CSGLCGRGTDTQYF
NA TRBJ2-2 TRBV29-1 NA TGCAGCGTTGGTTTAGGGTTGGGGATGACCGGGGAGCTGTTTTTT CSVGLGLGMTGELFF
NA TRBJ2-7 TRBV14 NA TGTGCCAACAGCACACAAGGGTCCTACGAACAGTACTTC CANSTQGSYEQYF
NA TRBJ2-2 TRBV9 TRBD2 TGTACTAGCAGCGTAACAATAGCGGGAGGTACCGGGGAGCTGTTTTTT CTSSVTIAGGTGELFF
NA TRBJ2-3 TRBV5-4 NA TGTGCCAGCAGCCACCAGACAGGACAGAGCACAGATACGCAGTGTTTT CASSHQTGQSTDTQCF
NA TRBJ2-2 TRBV12-3/TRBV12-4 NA TGTGCCAGCAGTTTATACCTAGGGTCCAACACCGGGGAGCTGTTTTTT CASSLYLGSNTGELFF
NA TRBJ1-5 TRBV11-2 NA TGTGCCAGATCTAGTCAGAGCAATCAGCCCCTGCATTTT CARSSQSNQPLHF
few TRBJ2-5 TRBV11-2 TRBD2 TGTGCCAGCAGCAGAACTAGCGAGATGACCCAGTACTTC CASSRTSEMTQYF
NA TRBJ1-2 TRBV29-1 NA TGCAGCATTGGGGCACCAACAGGAACTCAAGTGGCTAATTATGGCTACACCTTC CSIGAPTGTQVANYGYTF
medium-sized TRBJ2-3 TRBV5-4 NA TGTGCCAGCAGCTTGGAAAGTTTCGATACGCAGTATTTT CASSLESFDTQYF
NA TRBJ2-7 TRBV4-1 NA TGCGCCAGTAGCCAAGATGAGGACGGGAAGTACGAGCAGTACTTC CASSQDEDGKYEQYF
NA TRBJ2-1 TRBV5-5 TRBD1 TGTGCCGGCAGCTTCGACAGGGGGAATAAGCAGTTCTTC CAGSFDRGNKQFF
NA TRBJ2-7 TRBV5-4 NA TGTGCCACCCAGGACTGGACTCTCTCCTACGGGCAGTACTTC CATQDWTLSYGQYF
few TRBJ1-1 TRBV4-2 NA TGTGCCAGCAGCCGGGGGGTAGAGAACACTGAAGCTTTCTTT CASSRGVENTEAFF
NA TRBJ2-7 TRBV6-2/TRBV6-3 NA TGTACCAACAGTTACTCGAGGACAGCAGCCTACGAGCAGTACTTC CTNSYSRTAAYEQYF
once TRBJ2-1 TRBV11-2 NA TGTGCCAGCAACCCCCAGCGTGAGGGATTGAGTGAGCAGTTCTTC CASNPQREGLSEQFF
NA TRBJ2-2 TRBV6-2/TRBV6-3 NA TGTGCCAGCAACACGGACGGAAACACCGGGGAGCTGTTTTTT CASNTDGNTGELFF
NA TRBJ2-7 TRBV29-1 TRBD1 TGCAGCGTAAGACAGGGGGCATTTTACGAGCAGTACTTC CSVRQGAFYEQYF
NA TRBJ2-5 TRBV11-2 TRBD2 TGTGCCTACAGTCAAACTCGTGGCGGGGGGAAAGAGACCCAGTACTTC CAYSQTRGGGKETQYF
NA TRBJ2-2 TRBV5-4 NA TGTGGAAGCAGCTCGAACCGGCACTTAACCGGGGAGCTGTTTTTT CGSSSNRHLTGELFF
NA TRBJ2-1 TRBV29-1 TRBD2 TGCAGCGTCTTGGGTCTGGCGGGAGCTCCCAACGAGCAGTTCTTC CSVLGLAGAPNEQFF
NA TRBJ1-2 TRBV24-1 NA TGTGCCACCAGTGATAACAATGGACAGACCTTCTATGGCTACGCCTTC CATSDNNGQTFYGYAF
medium-sized TRBJ2-1 TRBV29-1 NA TGCAGCGTTCGTCGGGGAGGCAATGAGCAGTTCTTC CSVRRGGNEQFF
NA TRBJ2-7 TRBV12-3/TRBV12-4 NA TGTGCCAGCAGTTTGTCTACGAACTACGAGCATCACTTC CASSLSTNYEHHF
many TRBJ2-1 TRBV6-1 NA TGTGCCAGCACCGTACCTTTGGGGGGCAACTACAATGAGCAGTTCTTC CASTVPLGGNYNEQFF
NA TRBJ2-3 TRBV4-1 TRBD2 TGCGCCAGCAGCCAGGTGGCTAGCGGGAGTGTATACATAGATACGCAGTATTTT CASSQVASGSVYIDTQYF